The sequence of this T cell receptor beta chain was determined in a study of T cells in Graves' hyperthyroidism and ophthalmopathy (dated by TCRdb to about 2019). With regard to the full study: To identify TCR V-J signatures that set the groups apart, the researchers used a discovery cohort of 100 or so patients, made up of 40 to 45 with Graves' ophthalmopathy and about 60 with stable Graves' hyperthyroidism. Once sampling was done, hyperthyroidism patients were given methimazole at a starting dose of 30 mg daily, whereas ophthalmopathy patients were given high-dose intravenous methylprednisolone. Prospective prediction of ophthalmopathy was tested in an independent validation cohort of 18 to 20 hyperthyroidism patients and some 17 patients who later progressed to ophthalmopathy. For training and testing, the 100 or so patients in the discovery cohort were randomly divided in a 7:3 ratio. The paper describes TCR Vbeta CDR3 sequencing of 140 or so peripheral blood samples, made up of 40 to 45 ophthalmopathy patients, 70 to 75 hyperthyroidism patients and about 17 progressor patients. In about six Graves' hyperthyroidism patients, the study also compared T-cell repertoires from thyroid tissue with T-cell repertoires from blood.

The full study reports these points: In validation, progression to ophthalmopathy was predicted by the model with 70.59% sensitivity and 72% to 85% specificity, a median of about 6.8 months before onset. Blood samples also contained most of the expanded thyroid clonotypes (frequency above 0.001), which suggests that blood repertoires may reflect thyroid immune responses. A model built on a 13 V-J signature distinguished ophthalmopathy from stable hyperthyroidism, reaching over 85% sensitivity and under 84% specificity in cross-validation and 80%/75% in testing. Sample size was not statistically predetermined, and blinding of investigators to group allocation was not performed.

TCR beta CDR3 regions were amplified from RNA transcripts. The first round of RT-PCR for the TCR CDR3 was performed with the HTBI primer set and the Qiagen OneStep RT-PCR kit. Libraries were constructed in a second round of multiplex PCR, after which size selection and purification were carried out. Sequencing of the libraries was done on an Illumina HiSeq2000 using paired-end 100 bp reads. The source study handled its data this way. SOAPnuke was used to process the raw data, throwing out any read that contained adapters or uncalled bases, had a mean Phred below 15, or lacked an exact constant-primer or identifier match. COPE v1.2.5 was used to merge the high-quality paired reads, and each unique nucleotide sequence was defined as a clonotype. Clonotypes were aligned to IMGT TRBV, TRBD and TRBJ reference segments using MiTCR v1.1. Analysis was restricted to V-J combinations with a frequency above 0.0001, which covered just over 98% of repertoires. The TCS score was defined as the ratio of F50 (clonal expansion) to E x V (chaos), calculated using BLOSUM62-based TCRdist between CDR3 peptides within each V-J. Welch's t-statistics and random forest reduced 500 to 550 V-J features to roughly 13, which were used in a naive Bayes classifier (R e1071). Thyroid-blood repertoire similarity was quantified with the Morisita-Horn index. TCRdb took the public reads, trimmed them with fastp at Q25, ran MiXCR for clone calling and kept in-frame beta chains. Every CDR3 protein is listed once, alongside the most common genes and DNA of its rows. The V and J calls and clone size are TCRdb's, not the authors'. The sample table contains about 570,000 distinct CDR3 sequences; only one count was recorded for 46% of them. Around 20% of the sample belongs to the ten largest clones.

The study excluded patients with uncontrolled infections, other autoimmune diseases, pregnancy or lactation. Diagnoses relied on clinical symptoms, serum thyroxine and TRAb, thyroid ultrasound and orbital computed tomography. Total RNA was extracted with Trizol reagent, and quality was checked on an Agilent 2100 Bioanalyzer. Worth noting for this clonotype: Its binding antigen is unknown. Base qualities are not recorded, but no much larger clone differs from it by a single base.

CDR1 and CDR2, per the germline V gene (reference sequence), are LNHNV and YYDKDF. Between the V and J ends, shortened by 0 bases and 6 bases respectively, the junction contains 5 bases. The CDR3 spans 12 residues, from the cysteine through the phenylalanine. Of all the DNA, just the CDR3 is kept, 36 bases in frame from base 1. Rearrangement joined TRBV15 to TRBJ1-2; the D gene lacks a confident call. The TCR comes from an adult woman with Graves' disease, either hyperthyroidism or ophthalmopathy (not recorded which). The material sequenced was peripheral blood or thyroid tissue (not recorded which). The CDR3 region: CATSREEDGYTF. In nucleotide form, the sequence is TGTGCCACCAGCAGAGAGGAGGATGGCTACACCTTC.